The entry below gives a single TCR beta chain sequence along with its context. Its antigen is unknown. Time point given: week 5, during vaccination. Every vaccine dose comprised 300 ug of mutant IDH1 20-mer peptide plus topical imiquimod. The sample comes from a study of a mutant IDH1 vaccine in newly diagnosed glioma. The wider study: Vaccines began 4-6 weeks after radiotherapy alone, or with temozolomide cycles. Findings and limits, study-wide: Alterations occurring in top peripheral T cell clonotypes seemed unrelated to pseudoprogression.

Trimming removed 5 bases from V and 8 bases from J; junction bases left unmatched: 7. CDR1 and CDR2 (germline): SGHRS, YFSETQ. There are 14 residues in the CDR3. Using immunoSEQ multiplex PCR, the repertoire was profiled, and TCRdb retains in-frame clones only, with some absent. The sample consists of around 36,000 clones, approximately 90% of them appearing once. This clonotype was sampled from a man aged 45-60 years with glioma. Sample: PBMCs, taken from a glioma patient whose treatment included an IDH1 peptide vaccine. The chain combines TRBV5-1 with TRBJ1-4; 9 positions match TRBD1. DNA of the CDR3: TGCGCCAGCAGTGCCGGGACAGGGTCCGAAAAACTGTTTTTT. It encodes CASSAGTGSEKLFF. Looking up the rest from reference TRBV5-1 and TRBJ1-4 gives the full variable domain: KAGVTQTPRYLIKTRGQQVTLSCSPISGHRSVSWYQQTPGQGLQFLFEYFSETQRNKGNFPGRFSGRQFSNSRSEMNVSTLELGDSALYLCASSAGTGSEKLFFGSGTQLSVL.